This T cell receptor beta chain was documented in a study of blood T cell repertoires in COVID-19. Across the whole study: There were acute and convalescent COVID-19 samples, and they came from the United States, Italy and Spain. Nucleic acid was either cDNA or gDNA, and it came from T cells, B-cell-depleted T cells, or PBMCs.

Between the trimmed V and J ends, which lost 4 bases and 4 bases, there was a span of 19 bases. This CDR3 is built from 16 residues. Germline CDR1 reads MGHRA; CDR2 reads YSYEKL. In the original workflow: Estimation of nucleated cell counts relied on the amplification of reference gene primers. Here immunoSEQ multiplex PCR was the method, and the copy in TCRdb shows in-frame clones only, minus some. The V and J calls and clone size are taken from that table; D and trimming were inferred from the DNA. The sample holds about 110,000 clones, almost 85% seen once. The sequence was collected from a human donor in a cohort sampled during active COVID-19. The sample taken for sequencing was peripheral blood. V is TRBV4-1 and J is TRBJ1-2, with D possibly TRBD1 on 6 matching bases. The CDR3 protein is CASSRYRLDRSYGYTF. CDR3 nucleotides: TGCGCCAGCAGCCGATATCGACTCGACAGGTCCTATGGCTACACCTTC.